The present entry profiles one TCR beta chain with its context. Its antigen has not been determined. No clone much larger than this one lies a single base away; base qualities are absent. Donors formed part of the validation cohort, which comprised about 130 subjects and was distinct from the first cohort of 670 or so subjects. This specimen belongs to a study of cytomegalovirus exposure and HLA in healthy donors (dated by TCRdb to 2015 to 2018). Some background on the complete study: According to a later analysis, the 120 or so validation repertoires were produced on the same platform as the roughly 700 repertoires of the first cohort. A separate validation cohort of 90 to 150 different subjects was used in addition to the approximately 700-subject first cohort. The study aimed to test whether signatures of past pathogen exposure could be identified by cataloging public T cell receptors. To predict cytomegalovirus infection status, the study brought together high-throughput TCR immunosequencing, statistical association of individual TCRs with disease status, and machine learning.

Findings and caveats that apply to the study as a whole: Cytomegalovirus status was reported to be diagnosed by the classifier with high specificity and sensitivity in both the original and validation cohorts. In a later analysis, TCRs clustered in the first cohort were found to also tend to co-occur in the 110 or so validation repertoires, with roughly 93% of cluster scores above 0. In the study, some 160 TCR beta chains were listed as associated with cytomegalovirus. All 130 or so repertoires were used to score co-occurrence in the validation cohort in a later analysis, because that analysis had no HLA typing for the cohort. The authors suggested that the approach could potentially be generalized to other disease states and immunological phenotypes. Most TCR sequences were seen in very few donors, while some public TCRs were found in many individuals. A few of the identified cytomegalovirus-associated TCR beta chains were confirmed in vitro to be specific for cytomegalovirus antigens.

Relative to germline, V is missing 1 base and J is missing 2 bases, with 2 bases of the junction outside any gene match. The CDR3 holds 13 amino acids from the cysteine to the phenylalanine. Only the CDR3 region is kept as DNA, spanning 39 bases read in frame from base 1. In the germline V gene (reference sequence), CDR1 corresponds to GTSNPN and CDR2 to SVGIG. Receptor libraries were prepared by the immunoSEQ multiplex PCR assay. The authors processed their data as follows. A statistical classification framework was built to diagnose cytomegalovirus status from the catalog of TCR beta chain sequences. This immuneACCESS table, as held by TCRdb, lists in-frame sequences with V and J called but not all clones. Of the missing ones, under half trace to an unresolved V gene in checked studies; the others have no known cause. Clone size and the V and J calls come from that table; the DNA yielded D and trimming. Recorded for this sample are fewer than 60,000 clones; about 94% of them occurred a single time. Approximately 8% of the sample is taken by the ten largest.

This TCR derives from a woman between 18 and 29 years old in good health and CMV-seropositive. The specimen sequenced was PBMCs. The chain employs TRBV30 and TRBJ2-7, with TRBD2 matching 7 junction bases. The CDR3 region reads CAWSASGTYEQYF. The nucleotide sequence is TGTGCCTGGAGTGCTAGCGGAACCTACGAGCAGTACTTC.